The rows below give T cell receptor beta chains drawn from one sample of a study. TCRdb used MiXCR to reprocess the RT-PCR reads, holding one entry per CDR3 protein. The sample gives around 700,000 distinct CDR3 sequences, 11% to 15% of which show up once; just over 3.5% is in the top ten. The sample consisted of memory CD4+ T cells from blood. These receptor sequences come from a female donor in good health, serving as a healthy control. Each CDR3 is given with its conserved first and last residue. Fields, in order: J gene, clone size, D gene, V gene, CDR3 DNA, CDR3 protein. D genes are given only for firm matches. Clone sizes are given selectively: once, few, many, or a class where the clone is expanded.

j_call: TRBJ2-2
clone_size: many
d_call: TRBD2
v_call: TRBV9
cdr3_nt: TGTGCCAGCAGCGTAGCCCCTCTAGCGGGAGCTGGCGGGGAGCTGTTTTTT
cdr3_aa: CASSVAPLAGAGGELFF

j_call: TRBJ1-5
clone_size: .
d_call: .
v_call: TRBV4-3
cdr3_nt: TGCGCCAGCAGCCAAAGCCTCGGGTTAGGGCAGCCCCAGCATTTT
cdr3_aa: CASSQSLGLGQPQHF

j_call: TRBJ2-5
clone_size: .
d_call: .
v_call: TRBV6-2/TRBV6-3
cdr3_nt: TGTGCCAGCAGCCCCAACGGGGCTCAAGAGACCCAGTACTTC
cdr3_aa: CASSPNGAQETQYF

j_call: TRBJ1-1
clone_size: .
d_call: TRBD1
v_call: TRBV27
cdr3_nt: TGTGCCAGCAGTCCATGGACAGGTTGGTTGTATTCGGAAGCTTTCTTT
cdr3_aa: CASSPWTGWLYSEAFF

j_call: TRBJ1-1
clone_size: few
d_call: .
v_call: TRBV20-1
cdr3_nt: TGCAGTGCCCCAAGCCCGGGCAGGGAAGCTTTCTTT
cdr3_aa: CSAPSPGREAFF

j_call: TRBJ2-3
clone_size: few
d_call: TRBD2
v_call: TRBV5-1
cdr3_nt: TGCGCCAGCAGCTCTGGACTAGCGGGAGACTTAGATACGCAGTATTTT
cdr3_aa: CASSSGLAGDLDTQYF

j_call: TRBJ2-1
clone_size: few
d_call: TRBD2
v_call: TRBV20-1
cdr3_nt: TGCAGTGCTCCTAGCGGGAGGAGCTCCTACAATGAGCAGTTCTTC
cdr3_aa: CSAPSGRSSYNEQFF

j_call: TRBJ2-3
clone_size: many
d_call: TRBD2
v_call: TRBV12-3/TRBV12-4
cdr3_nt: TGTGCCAGCAGATCGACTAGCGGGGGCACAGATACGCAGTATTTT
cdr3_aa: CASRSTSGGTDTQYF

j_call: TRBJ2-1
clone_size: few
d_call: TRBD1
v_call: TRBV5-4
cdr3_nt: TGTGCCAGCAGCTTGGGGACAGGGGGGGACAATGAGCAGTTCTTC
cdr3_aa: CASSLGTGGDNEQFF

j_call: TRBJ2-1
clone_size: many
d_call: TRBD2
v_call: TRBV5-5
cdr3_nt: TGTGCCAGCAGCTCCTTCCCGGGGGGGGCCCGGAATGAGCAGTTCTTC
cdr3_aa: CASSSFPGGARNEQFF

j_call: TRBJ2-1
clone_size: few
d_call: .
v_call: TRBV10-3
cdr3_nt: TGTGCCATCAGTACCTCCGAGGGGGGCCGGCCCCCCAATGAGCAGTTCTTC
cdr3_aa: CAISTSEGGRPPNEQFF

j_call: TRBJ2-1
clone_size: many
d_call: TRBD1
v_call: TRBV7-2
cdr3_nt: TGTGCCAGCAGCCTCAATCAACAGGGGACCTTGTTCTTC
cdr3_aa: CASSLNQQGTLFF

j_call: TRBJ1-1
clone_size: .
d_call: .
v_call: TRBV11-2
cdr3_nt: TGTGCCAGCAGCCCCCAACGTGGGACTGAAGCTTTCTTT
cdr3_aa: CASSPQRGTEAFF

j_call: TRBJ1-5
clone_size: many
d_call: TRBD1
v_call: TRBV12-3/TRBV12-4
cdr3_nt: TGTGCCAGCAGACCTCGACAGGGCGGGGAGCCCCAGCATTTT
cdr3_aa: CASRPRQGGEPQHF

j_call: TRBJ2-7
clone_size: few
d_call: .
v_call: TRBV5-1
cdr3_nt: TGCGCCAGCCTAGAAGACGAACTAGCTGGGAACTACGAGCAGTACTTC
cdr3_aa: CASLEDELAGNYEQYF

j_call: TRBJ2-7
clone_size: .
d_call: .
v_call: TRBV24-1
cdr3_nt: TGTGCCACCAGCGACCCGACACACGCATCCCTATCCGAGCAGTACTTC
cdr3_aa: CATSDPTHASLSEQYF

j_call: TRBJ2-7
clone_size: .
d_call: TRBD2
v_call: TRBV2
cdr3_nt: TGTGCCAGCAGTAGACTAGCGGGAGGGCCGTCGGAGCAGTACTTC
cdr3_aa: CASSRLAGGPSEQYF

j_call: TRBJ2-3
clone_size: .
d_call: TRBD1
v_call: TRBV5-8
cdr3_nt: TGTGCCAGCAGCTATCATCACCAACAGGGGGTCGCCACAGATACGCAGTATTTT
cdr3_aa: CASSYHHQQGVATDTQYF

j_call: TRBJ2-7
clone_size: many
d_call: .
v_call: TRBV7-9
cdr3_nt: TGTGCCAGCAGCTTTGAAGGGTCATACGAGCAGTACTTC
cdr3_aa: CASSFEGSYEQYF

j_call: TRBJ2-1
clone_size: .
d_call: TRBD1
v_call: TRBV6-6
cdr3_nt: TGTGCCAGCGGCCCCCCCGGGACAGAGGTGAATGAGCAGTTCTTC
cdr3_aa: CASGPPGTEVNEQFF

j_call: TRBJ1-1
clone_size: .
d_call: TRBD1
v_call: TRBV6-1
cdr3_nt: TGTGCCAGCACCCTCCAGGGGGTGGTGACTGAAGCTTTCTTT
cdr3_aa: CASTLQGVVTEAFF

j_call: TRBJ2-1
clone_size: few
d_call: .
v_call: TRBV4-3
cdr3_nt: TGCGCCAGCAGCGGGGTTAATGGGTGGGAGCTAACCAATGAGCAGTTCTTC
cdr3_aa: CASSGVNGWELTNEQFF

j_call: TRBJ2-1
clone_size: .
d_call: .
v_call: TRBV7-3
cdr3_nt: TGTGCCAGCAGCGCCGGGGGAGCGAGCTCCTACAATGAGCAGTTCTTC
cdr3_aa: CASSAGGASSYNEQFF

j_call: TRBJ1-2
clone_size: many
d_call: TRBD1
v_call: TRBV20-1
cdr3_nt: TGCAGTGCCGACGGGGGACAGGGGATTTATGGCTACACCTTC
cdr3_aa: CSADGGQGIYGYTF

j_call: TRBJ1-5
clone_size: few
d_call: .
v_call: TRBV4-2
cdr3_nt: TGTGCCAGCAGCCAAGGAGAGGGGGTGAGGAGATATCAGCCCCAGCATTTT
cdr3_aa: CASSQGEGVRRYQPQHF

j_call: TRBJ2-6
clone_size: many
d_call: .
v_call: TRBV12-3/TRBV12-4
cdr3_nt: TGTGCCAGCAGCGGGGATCTCTCTGGGGCCAACGTCCTGACTTTC
cdr3_aa: CASSGDLSGANVLTF

j_call: TRBJ1-1
clone_size: .
d_call: .
v_call: TRBV10-3
cdr3_nt: TGTGCCATCAGTGAGTCGGGAGTCGACAGAGGAGAAGCTTTCTTT
cdr3_aa: CAISESGVDRGEAFF

j_call: TRBJ2-3
clone_size: .
d_call: .
v_call: TRBV7-9
cdr3_nt: TGTGCCAGCAGCCAGGACACCCCAGATACGCAGTATTTT
cdr3_aa: CASSQDTPDTQYF

j_call: TRBJ2-7
clone_size: many
d_call: .
v_call: TRBV12-3/TRBV12-4
cdr3_nt: TGTGCCAGCAGTTTACGAAGAAAGCCCTACGAGCAGTACTTC
cdr3_aa: CASSLRRKPYEQYF

j_call: TRBJ2-1
clone_size: few
d_call: .
v_call: TRBV5-1
cdr3_nt: TGCGCCAGCAGCTTGGAGGGACCCTCAAGGGGCAATGAGCAGTTCTTC
cdr3_aa: CASSLEGPSRGNEQFF

j_call: TRBJ1-5
clone_size: few
d_call: TRBD1
v_call: TRBV27
cdr3_nt: TGTGCCAGCAGTCCCCGGGACAGGGGGAGCAATCAGCCCCAGCATTTT
cdr3_aa: CASSPRDRGSNQPQHF

j_call: TRBJ2-5
clone_size: many
d_call: TRBD1
v_call: TRBV20-1
cdr3_nt: TGCAGTGCTAGAGATCCCAAGGGGGCAGAGACCCAGTACTTC
cdr3_aa: CSARDPKGAETQYF

j_call: TRBJ2-3
clone_size: few
d_call: TRBD1
v_call: TRBV7-8
cdr3_nt: TGTGCCAGCAGCACTACGACAGGGGGCACAGATACGCAGTATTTT
cdr3_aa: CASSTTTGGTDTQYF

j_call: TRBJ1-2
clone_size: .
d_call: TRBD1
v_call: TRBV27
cdr3_nt: TGTGCCAGCAGCGTCCAAAGGACAGGGGGACGGGGCTACACCTTC
cdr3_aa: CASSVQRTGGRGYTF

j_call: TRBJ2-7
clone_size: many
d_call: .
v_call: TRBV12-3/TRBV12-4
cdr3_nt: TGTGCCAGCAGTTTTTCCAGGGGCTACGAGCAGTACTTC
cdr3_aa: CASSFSRGYEQYF

j_call: TRBJ2-2
clone_size: many
d_call: .
v_call: TRBV29-1
cdr3_nt: TGCAGCGTTGTGAGGAGCCTCAACACCGGGGAGCTGTTTTTT
cdr3_aa: CSVVRSLNTGELFF

j_call: TRBJ2-2
clone_size: few
d_call: .
v_call: TRBV19
cdr3_nt: TGTGCCAGTAGTGCGGGCCGGCGGAGACGGAACACCGGGGAGCTGTTTTTT
cdr3_aa: CASSAGRRRRNTGELFF

j_call: TRBJ2-1
clone_size: few
d_call: .
v_call: TRBV5-1
cdr3_nt: TGCGCCAGCAGCTTGACTACGAACAATGAGCAGTTCTTC
cdr3_aa: CASSLTTNNEQFF

j_call: TRBJ2-7
clone_size: .
d_call: .
v_call: TRBV19
cdr3_nt: TGTGCCAGTAGTGCCGCGGCAGGGGTTGGAGGTAGCTCCTACGAGCAGTACTTC
cdr3_aa: CASSAAAGVGGSSYEQYF

j_call: TRBJ1-1
clone_size: few
d_call: .
v_call: TRBV6-5
cdr3_nt: TGTGCCAGCAGCCCGGGAGGGACGACCCCGGAAGCTTTCTTT
cdr3_aa: CASSPGGTTPEAFF

j_call: TRBJ1-1
clone_size: few
d_call: .
v_call: TRBV18
cdr3_nt: TGTGCCAGCACCACTTGGGTCGGACGTGAAGCTTTCTTT
cdr3_aa: CASTTWVGREAFF

j_call: TRBJ1-6
clone_size: many
d_call: .
v_call: TRBV30
cdr3_nt: .
cdr3_aa: CAWAPGTAFHF

j_call: TRBJ2-5
clone_size: many
d_call: .
v_call: TRBV20-1
cdr3_nt: TGCAGTGCTAGAGGGGGGAGAGGGCAAGAGACCCAGTACTTC
cdr3_aa: CSARGGRGQETQYF

j_call: TRBJ1-6
clone_size: many
d_call: .
v_call: TRBV7-2
cdr3_nt: TGTGCCAGCAGCCGGGGGGTGTTTTCACCCCTCCACTTT
cdr3_aa: CASSRGVFSPLHF

j_call: TRBJ1-5
clone_size: few
d_call: TRBD1
v_call: TRBV6-1
cdr3_nt: TGTGCCAGCAGTGAATTGGGACAGAGCAATCAGCCCCAGCATTTT
cdr3_aa: CASSELGQSNQPQHF

j_call: TRBJ1-1
clone_size: .
d_call: .
v_call: TRBV5-1
cdr3_nt: TGCGCCAGCAGCTTGGACCAAATGAACACTGAAGCTTTCTTT
cdr3_aa: CASSLDQMNTEAFF

j_call: TRBJ1-4
clone_size: .
d_call: .
v_call: TRBV27
cdr3_nt: TGTGCCAGCAGTACCCACCAGGGTGGGAATGAAAAACTGTTTTTT
cdr3_aa: CASSTHQGGNEKLFF

j_call: TRBJ1-2
clone_size: few
d_call: .
v_call: TRBV4-3
cdr3_nt: TGCGCCAGCAGCCCAATAGCGGGACCGACAAACTATGGCTACACCTTC
cdr3_aa: CASSPIAGPTNYGYTF

j_call: TRBJ2-7
clone_size: many
d_call: .
v_call: TRBV27
cdr3_nt: TGTGCCAGCAGGCTACAGGACAGCTCCTACGAGCAGTACTTC
cdr3_aa: CASRLQDSSYEQYF

j_call: TRBJ2-7
clone_size: many
d_call: .
v_call: TRBV7-2
cdr3_nt: TGTGCCAGCAGCTATGCCCTAGGCGACGAGCAGTACTTC
cdr3_aa: CASSYALGDEQYF

j_call: TRBJ1-1
clone_size: few
d_call: .
v_call: TRBV4-1
cdr3_nt: TGCGCCAGCAGCCAAATCGTACAGGTCAACACTGAAGCTTTCTTT
cdr3_aa: CASSQIVQVNTEAFF

j_call: TRBJ2-7
clone_size: .
d_call: .
v_call: TRBV20-1
cdr3_nt: TGCAGTGCTAGAGCCCTTGAAGGGGGCTACGAGCAGTACTTC
cdr3_aa: CSARALEGGYEQYF